These T cell receptor beta chains were read from a single sample in a study of immune heterogeneity within non-small cell lung tumors. MiXCR, applied by TCRdb to the multiplex PCR reads, yields one record per CDR3 protein. Of fewer than 15,000 distinct CDR3 sequences in the sample, approximately 20% were seen once. Input material: lung tumor tissue. The receptors stem from a man aged 55-75 years with non-small cell lung cancer. Each CDR3 is given without its conserved first and last residue.

CDR3	length	V
ASSGTGNTGELF	12	TRBV19
ASSRPTSGSSTDTQY	15	TRBV6-1
ASSRTSGVSYNEQF	14	TRBV7-3
ASSQEEGVPYNEQF	14	TRBV4-1
ASMYGNTEAF	10	TRBV14
SARGGSGTGELF	12	TRBV20-1
AISESVIAGQF	11	TRBV10-3
ATSRRRPLGGETQY	14	TRBV15
ASSRTYGSYGYT	12	TRBV5-1
ASSLQGSAGELF	12	TRBV9
ASSPEYNEQF	10	TRBV12-3/TRBV12-4
ASSELSGNYGYT	12	TRBV6-1
ASSGRGGRRSNQPQH	15	TRBV19
ASSHLRGAKDYGYT	14	TRBV6-1
ASSLAGGPGNTIY	13	TRBV11-2